Each of the 16 T cell receptor beta chains below was sequenced from the same sample in a study of cytomegalovirus exposure and HLA in healthy donors. Data came from immunoSEQ multiplex PCR; TCRdb stores just in-frame clones and leaves some out. The table includes some 210,000 clones, roughly 91% detected once. What was sequenced was PBMCs. Source of these receptors: a woman aged 18-29 years in good health and CMV-seropositive.

The J gene is TRBJ1-3, the V gene TRBV30; D perhaps matches TRBD1 (6 bases). The CDR3 is 14 amino acids. Germline V gives CDR1 GTSNPN, CDR2 SVGIG (reference sequence). The V and J ends lost 2 bases and 4 bases respectively, with 12 bases between them. CDR3 region: CAWSRTAGGNTIYF. DNA of the CDR3: TGTGCCTGGAGTAGGACAGCCGGAGGAAACACCATATATTTT.

A few counts support this clone. The rearrangement joins TRBV30 to TRBJ2-2; maybe TRBD1 (6 bases). The V gene lost 1 base and the J gene lost 5 bases, with 14 bases spanning the gap. The CDR3 extends over 15 amino acids. In germline, CDR1 is GTSNPN, CDR2 SVGIG (reference sequence). The CDR3 DNA is TGTGCCTGGAGTGGACACATACAGGGAACCGGGGAGCTGTTTTTT. Its translation is CAWSGHIQGTGELFF.

The chain combines TRBV2 with TRBJ2-7; D may be TRBD2 (5 bases). Per germline, CDR1 SNHLY and CDR2 FYNNEI. Trimming cost V 4 bases and J 1 base, with 8 bases left between them. CDR3 length: 13 residues. CDR3 coding DNA: TGTGCCAGCAGTGTTCGGGGTTCCTACGAGCAGTACTTC. Translated, it gives CASSVRGSYEQYF. The full variable domain, in which reference TRBV2 and TRBJ2-7 provide the parts outside the CDR3, is EPEVTQTPSHQVTQMGQEVILRCVPISNHLYFYWYRQILGQKVEFLVSFYNNEISEKSEIFDDQFSVERPDGSNFTLKIRSTKLEDSAMYFCASSVRGSYEQYFGPGTRLTVT.

The rearrangement uses TRBV6-5 and TRBJ1-5; perhaps TRBD1 as D (6 bases). The germline CDR1 and CDR2 sequences are MNHEY and SVGAGI. Trimming pared 5 bases from V and 3 bases from J, leaving 11 bases between. The CDR3 length is 14 residues. CDR3 coding DNA: TGTGCCAGCAGTAGTGGACAGCACAATCAGCCCCAGCATTTT. It specifies CASSSGQHNQPQHF.

This rearrangement joins TRBV6-5 to TRBJ2-7; TRBD2 might be the D (7 bases). The germline V gene encodes CDR1 MNHEY and CDR2 SVGAGI. V was cut by 6 bases and J by 2 bases, with 17 bases left in between. The CDR3 length is 15 residues. CDR3 coding DNA: TGTGCCAGCAGCGTCGACGGGGGGCCCCCCTACGAGCAGTACTTC. Protein product: CASSVDGGPPYEQYF.

This chain links TRBV11-2 with TRBJ2-7; D unclear. The CDR3 runs to 12 residues. V was clipped by 3 bases and J by 6 bases, with 9 bases between them. Germline-derived CDR1 and CDR2 are SGHAT and FQNNGV. The CDR3: CASSFVLFEQYF. CDR3 sequence (DNA): TGTGCCAGCAGCTTTGTCCTCTTCGAGCAGTACTTC. The variable domain in full, completed from reference TRBV11-2 and TRBJ2-7, reads EAGVAQSPRYKIIEKRQSVAFWCNPISGHATLYWYQQILGQGPKLLIQFQNNGVVDDSQLPKDRFSAERLKGVDSTLKIQPAKLEDSAVYLCASSFVLFEQYFGPGTRLTVT.

The V and J genes are TRBV11-2 and TRBJ2-1, with TRBD2 identical over 14 bases. CDR3 length equals 16 residues. The V gene end was trimmed by 8 bases and the J gene end by 6 bases; junction bases not matched to a gene: 9. Germline CDR1 and CDR2: SGHAT and FQNNGV. CDR3 in amino acids: CASLRGLAGDLNEQFF. The CDR3 region has the DNA TGTGCCAGCCTCCGGGGACTAGCGGGAGACCTCAATGAGCAGTTCTTC. Supplemented by reference TRBV11-2 and TRBJ2-1, the full variable domain reads EAGVAQSPRYKIIEKRQSVAFWCNPISGHATLYWYQQILGQGPKLLIQFQNNGVVDDSQLPKDRFSAERLKGVDSTLKIQPAKLEDSAVYLCASLRGLAGDLNEQFFGPGTRLTVL.

CDR3: CASSPGFSYEQYF. The CDR3 DNA is TGTGCCAGCTCTCCGGGATTTTCCTACGAGCAGTACTTC. This rearrangement joins TRBV19 to TRBJ2-7, with D possibly being TRBD2 (5 bases). The CDR3 contains 13 residues. Germline CDR1 is LNHDA and CDR2 is SQIVND (reference sequence). V lost 9 bases and J 1 base, leaving 13 bases between the germline ends.

The chain combines TRBV7-9 with TRBJ1-1; no clear D gene. Germline lookup yields CDR1 SEHNR and CDR2 FQNEAQ (reference sequence). Between the trimmed V and J ends, which lost 6 bases and 5 bases, there was a span of 13 bases. CDR3 length: 13 residues. The CDR3 reads CASRPPGITEAFF. CDR3 DNA sequence: TGTGCCAGCAGGCCTCCGGGGATAACTGAAGCTTTCTTT.

This clone came up once. The chain links TRBV6-5 to TRBJ2-1; TRBD1 matches 11 bases. Germline V lookup: CDR1 MNHEY, CDR2 SVGAGI. This CDR3 is 15 amino acids long. V shed 5 bases and J 6 bases; nucleotides not matched to a gene: 6. The CDR3 DNA follows: TGTGCCAGCAGTCCGTGGACAGGGGGCTTCAATGAGCAGTTCTTC. Its protein product is CASSPWTGGFNEQFF.

J is TRBJ2-7 and V is TRBV28; 9 nucleotides agree with TRBD1. The germline V gene encodes CDR1 MDHEN and CDR2 SYDVKM. The CDR3 contains 17 residues. With V trimmed by 7 bases and J by 4 bases, 17 bases remained unmatched. CDR3 DNA sequence: TGTGCCAGCAACACTCTACAGCTCCGGGACAGGGCATACGAGCAGTACTTC. Its translation: CASNTLQLRDRAYEQYF.

The chain carries TRBV4-1 and TRBJ1-2; weak D call: TRBD1 (6 bases). Trimming cost V 4 bases and J 1 base, with 19 bases left between them. Germline values: CDR1 MGHRA, CDR2 YSYEKL. The CDR3 is made up of 17 amino acids. Here the CDR3 DNA reads TGCGCCAGCAGCCCGCTATTCTCCGTAGGGGGTAACTATGGCTACACCTTC. This sequence encodes CASSPLFSVGGNYGYTF.

This sequence joins TRBV7-2 and TRBJ2-7, with D perhaps matching TRBD2 (6 bases). The V gene lost 4 bases and the J gene lost 2 bases, with 12 bases spanning the gap. Germline CDR1 and CDR2: SGHTA and FQGNSA. This CDR3 is 14 amino acids long. The chain's CDR3 is CASSWWRVPYEQYF. CDR3 DNA: TGTGCCAGCAGCTGGTGGAGGGTTCCCTACGAGCAGTACTTC. Full variable domain (missing parts from reference TRBV7-2 and TRBJ2-7): GAGVSQSPSNKVTEKGKDVELRCDPISGHTALYWYRQSLGQGLEFLIYFQGNSAPDKSGLPSDRFSAERTGGSVSTLTIQRTQQEDSAVYLCASSWWRVPYEQYFGPGTRLTVT.

The chain joins TRBV19 to TRBJ1-2; D not certain. Germline-derived CDR1 and CDR2 are LNHDA and SQIVND (reference sequence). The CDR3 totals 13 residues. The V end was cut by 4 bases, the J end by 8 bases, with 14 bases between. CDR3 residues: CASSKWPGRGYTF. The DNA of the CDR3 is TGTGCCAGTAGTAAGTGGCCAGGCCGGGGCTACACCTTC.

The gene calls are TRBV6-1 and TRBJ2-7; 7 bases fit TRBD2. CDR3 length equals 15 residues. The germline CDR1 and CDR2 sequences are MNHNS and SASEGT. V trimming: 2 bases; J trimming: 11 bases; junction bases outside the gene matches: 15. CDR3 in amino acids: CASSEIRGGGSWEYF. In DNA, the CDR3 is TGTGCCAGCAGTGAAATTCGGGGCGGCGGGAGCTGGGAGTACTTC.

The CDR3 spells CASSLLDRENYGYTF. CDR3 sequence (DNA): TGTGCCAGCAGCTTATTGGACAGGGAGAACTATGGCTACACCTTC. V is TRBV5-6 and J is TRBJ1-2; 8 bases fit TRBD1. V shed 2 bases and J 2 bases; nucleotides not matched to a gene: 5. From germline, CDR1 is SGHDT and CDR2 YYEEEE. This CDR3 is 15 amino acids long.